This T cell receptor beta chain is from a study of shared clonotypes between healthy human individuals. Produced via immunoSEQ multiplex PCR; TCRdb's table is partial and in-frame only. The repertoire holds 450,000 to 500,000 clones, 65% to 85% seen once, with 9.5% to 15% in the top ten. It was approximately 100 million PBMCs that unsorted samples used for genomic DNA. There are 11 residues in the CDR3. CDR1 is MDHEN and CDR2 is SYDVKM in the germline V gene. V shed 8 bases, J shed 11 bases, and the junction held 8 bases outside the gene matches. Sequenced sample: PBMCs. The genes are TRBV28 and TRBJ1-1; 7 nucleotides agree with TRBD1. The receptor was derived from a woman between 35 and 50 years old in good health. Some clones in this sample may be carry-over from other donors' samples. The CDR3 sequence is CASQTGTKAFF. The CDR3 coding sequence is TGTGCCAGCCAGACAGGGACGAAGGCTTTCTTT.